This TCR beta chain came from a study of blood T cells in healthy people across ages. The study's findings and limits: Higher diversity and more naive CD4+ cells were features of long-lived donors, compared to aged donors. No conclusive comparison of naive versus antigen-experienced cells was possible with unsorted PBMCs.

A J-beta primer mix and a sample-barcoded 5' primer were used in a second PCR of roughly 6 to 12 cycles. Every cDNA molecule carried a tag from a template-switch adaptor bearing 12 random nucleotides. TCRdb fed the 5' RACE reads into MiXCR, producing one record per CDR3 protein. The table has about a million distinct CDR3 sequences, around two fifths seen once; the top ten hold about an eighth. Germline-derived CDR1 and CDR2 are SGDLS and YYNGEE. This CDR3 is 15 amino acids long. J gave up 7 bases and V 3 bases, and 10 bases lay outside the gene matches. On this clonotype itself: The antigen is unknown.

Whenever a sample was processed, at least 6.5 million PBMCs were isolated. The receptor's source is a man in his late teens or twenties in good health. Sample: blood. This sequence joins TRBV9 and TRBJ2-7; TRBD1 matches 10 bases. CDR3 DNA sequence: TGTGCCAGCAGCGCGACAGGGGGCGGTCCCAATGAGCAGTACTTC. It codes for CASSATGGGPNEQYF.